Included here is one TCR beta chain sequence, with context. The table came from immunoSEQ multiplex PCR; TCRdb's copy has only in-frame clones and leaves some out. This sample has more than 150,000 clones; 84% occur once, and the top ten carry roughly 7.1%. The data stem from a study of blood T cell repertoires in COVID-19. The receptor was derived from a human donor in a cohort sampled during active COVID-19. Sequencing was performed on peripheral blood.

The CDR3 DNA sequence: TGTGCCAGCAGCTTCGGCTCAGCGGAGGGCTACACCTTC. It is translated as CASSFGSAEGYTF. V and J are TRBV5-6 and TRBJ1-2; D remains unclear. V dropped 2 bases and J dropped 8 bases, with 13 bases sitting between them. Germline CDR1 reads SGHDT; CDR2 reads YYEEEE. This CDR3 has 13 amino acids.